This T cell receptor beta chain appears in the sequencing data of a study of shared clonotypes between healthy human individuals. Whole-study context: Per donor, CD8 memory used one plate, CD8 naive used two, CD4 memory used three and CD4 naive used three. General study findings and limits: The sharing of 4.5% to 6.5% of naive CD4 clonotypes was seen across a handful of donors. Few donors restricted represented genetic and exposure-history diversity.

CD45RO-negative, CCR7-positively selected cells formed the naive CD8 fraction, excluding terminally differentiated effector memory CD45RA+ cells. The V gene lost 5 bases and the J gene lost 1 base, with 18 bases spanning the gap. Germline V gene data show CDR1 as MNHEY and CDR2 as SMNVEV (reference sequence). The CDR3 contains 16 residues. A word on this clone: Its target is unknown.

Original processing methods: Without quality scores, immunoSEQ junctional reads could not be filtered like full-length reads. Here immunoSEQ multiplex PCR was the method, and the copy in TCRdb shows in-frame clones only, minus some. From that table come the V and J calls and clone size; the DNA was used to work out D and trimming. Here the sample spans 700,000 to 950,000 clones, around 96% being singletons. The sample comprised naive CD8+ T cells sorted from blood. The rearrangement links TRBV27 to TRBJ2-7, with a tentative D call TRBD1 (6 bases). The TCR was taken from a man aged 30 to 39 in good health. As DNA, the CDR3 is TGTGCCAGCAGTATACACCCCGGGACACCGTCCTACGAGCAGTACTTC. This translates into CASSIHPGTPSYEQYF.